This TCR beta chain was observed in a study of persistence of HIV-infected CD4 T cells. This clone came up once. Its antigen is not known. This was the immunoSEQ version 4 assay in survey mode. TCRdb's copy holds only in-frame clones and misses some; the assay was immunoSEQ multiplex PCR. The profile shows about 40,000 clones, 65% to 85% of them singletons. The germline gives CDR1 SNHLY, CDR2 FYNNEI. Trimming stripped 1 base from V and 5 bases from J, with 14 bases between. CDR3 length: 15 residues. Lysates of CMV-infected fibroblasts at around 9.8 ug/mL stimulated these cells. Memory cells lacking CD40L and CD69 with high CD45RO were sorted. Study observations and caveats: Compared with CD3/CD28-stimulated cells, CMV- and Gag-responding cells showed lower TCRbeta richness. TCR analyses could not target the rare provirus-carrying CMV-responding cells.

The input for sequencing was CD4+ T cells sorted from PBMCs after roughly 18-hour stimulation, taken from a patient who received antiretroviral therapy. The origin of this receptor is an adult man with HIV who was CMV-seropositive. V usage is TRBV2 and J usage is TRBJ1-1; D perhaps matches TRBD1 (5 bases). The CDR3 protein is CASSEEARARTEAFF. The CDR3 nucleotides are TGTGCCAGCAGTGAAGAAGCCAGGGCTAGGACTGAAGCTTTCTTT.